These T cell receptor beta chains were read from a single sample in a study of blood T cell repertoires in COVID-19. Clones were sequenced by immunoSEQ multiplex PCR, and TCRdb holds only the in-frame ones, with some missing. The table has approximately 250,000 clones, about nine tenths seen once. The sequencing sample was made of PBMCs or T cells enriched from blood (not recorded which). The receptors were gathered from a woman aged 25 to 39 with acute COVID-19. Each CDR3 is given with its conserved first and last residue. D genes are given only for firm matches. Size tells how often a clone was seen (once, few, many) or the class of an expanded clone, and some rows leave it out.

V gene	D gene	clone size	J gene	CDR3 protein	CDR3 DNA
TRBV6-5	.	.	TRBJ2-2	CASTETAMTGELFF	TGTGCCAGCACGGAGACAGCTATGACCGGGGAGCTGTTTTTT
TRBV3-1/TRBV3-2	TRBD1	.	TRBJ1-5	CASSQFGQASQPQHF	TGTGCCAGCAGCCAATTCGGACAGGCCTCTCAGCCCCAGCATTTT
TRBV28	TRBD1	once	TRBJ1-5	CASSPPGQGIWPQHF	TGTGCCAGCAGTCCCCCGGGACAGGGGATTTGGCCCCAGCATTTT
TRBV7-9	.	.	TRBJ2-1	CASSLAGGNEQFF	TGTGCCAGCAGCTTAGCAGGGGGCAATGAGCAGTTCTTC
TRBV5-1	TRBD2	.	TRBJ2-1	CASSMSQLAGAGDEQFF	TGCGCCAGCAGCATGTCCCAACTAGCGGGAGCTGGGGATGAGCAGTTCTTC
TRBV5-4	TRBD1	.	TRBJ1-1	CASSATGTYTEAFF	TGTGCCAGCAGCGCGACAGGGACATACACTGAAGCTTTCTTT
TRBV9	TRBD2	.	TRBJ2-7	CASSAPKLAGAIHYEQYF	TGTGCCAGCAGCGCACCAAAATTAGCGGGAGCGATCCACTACGAGCAGTACTTC
TRBV19	TRBD2	.	TRBJ2-1	CASSISGRAYNEQFF	TGTGCCAGTAGTATAAGTGGGAGGGCCTACAATGAGCAGTTCTTC
TRBV28	.	.	TRBJ1-6	CASSLQGLYNSPLHF	TGTGCCAGCAGTTTGCAGGGACTCTATAATTCACCCCTCCACTTT
TRBV7-3	TRBD2	.	TRBJ2-7	CASSLTAGGPYEQYF	TGTGCCAGCAGCTTAACAGCGGGAGGGCCCTACGAGCAGTACTTC
TRBV29-1	TRBD1	.	TRBJ1-6	CSVRTGANSPLHF	TGCAGCGTCCGGACAGGGGCGAATTCACCCCTCCACTTT
TRBV6-5	.	.	TRBJ1-1	CASVKARVSEAFF	TGTGCCAGCGTGAAGGCCCGGGTATCTGAAGCTTTCTTT
TRBV7-2	.	.	TRBJ1-4	CASSLSRTRATEKLFF	TGTGCCAGCAGCTTAAGTCGGACAAGGGCAACTGAAAAACTGTTTTTT
TRBV4-1	.	once	TRBJ2-1	CASSQVPLSEQFF	TGCGCCAGCAGCCAAGTGCCGTTGAGTGAGCAGTTCTTC
TRBV6-5	.	.	TRBJ1-5	CASSTSTVNQPQHF	TGTGCCAGCAGCACCTCGACAGTTAATCAGCCCCAGCATTTT
TRBV6-2/TRBV6-3	TRBD2	.	TRBJ2-3	CASSYSSGDLSDTQYF	TGTGCCAGCAGTTACTCTAGCGGGGATCTTTCGGATACGCAGTATTTT
TRBV2	TRBD2	few	TRBJ2-1	CAIPPQEREEYEQFF	TGTGCCATCCCACCTCAGGAGCGGGAGGAATATGAGCAGTTCTTC
TRBV6-4	TRBD1	.	TRBJ1-2	CASSGEISGGHGYTF	TGTGCCAGCAGTGGAGAAATATCAGGGGGCCATGGCTACACCTTC
TRBV9	.	.	TRBJ1-2	CASSPLKGDYGYTF	TGTGCCAGCAGCCCGCTGAAAGGGGATTATGGCTACACCTTC
TRBV5-6	TRBD2	.	TRBJ2-4	CASSLTSGFDKNIQYF	TGTGCCAGCAGCCTCACTAGCGGGTTTGACAAAAACATTCAGTACTTC
TRBV5-4	TRBD1	.	TRBJ1-2	CASSLIGTGSGGYTF	TGTGCCAGCAGCTTGATTGGGACAGGGTCAGGCGGCTACACCTTC
TRBV15	TRBD1	.	TRBJ2-7	CATSRDIPGTGVHEQYF	TGTGCCACCAGCAGAGATATTCCCGGGACAGGGGTCCACGAGCAGTACTTC
TRBV28	TRBD1	.	TRBJ2-7	CATLTTGVSYEQYF	TGTGCCACCCTTACTACAGGGGTATCCTACGAGCAGTACTTC
TRBV28	.	once	TRBJ1-5	CASSSFVANSNQPQHF	TGTGCCAGCAGTTCCTTCGTCGCGAATAGCAATCAGCCCCAGCATTTT
TRBV28	.	few	TRBJ2-1	CASSIRTDYNEQFF	TGTGCCAGCAGTATTCGGACAGACTACAATGAGCAGTTCTTC
TRBV19	.	.	TRBJ1-4	CASSIQAATNEKLFF	TGTGCCAGTAGTATTCAGGCAGCAACTAATGAAAAACTGTTTTTT
TRBV20-1	TRBD1	.	TRBJ1-1	CSASRTGTEAFF	TGCAGTGCTAGTCGGACAGGGACTGAAGCTTTCTTT
TRBV18	TRBD1	.	TRBJ1-2	CASSPRQGADGYTF	TGTGCCAGCTCACCTCGTCAGGGGGCGGATGGCTACACCTTC
TRBV28	.	.	TRBJ2-7	CASSKEGRRTYEQYF	TGTGCCAGCAGTAAGGAAGGGAGAAGGACCTACGAGCAGTACTTC
TRBV12-2	.	.	TRBJ2-2	CASRLTSGRVGTGELFF	TGTGCAAGTCGCTTAACTAGCGGGAGGGTGGGCACCGGGGAGCTGTTTTTT
TRBV5-1	.	few	TRBJ1-5	CASREGVEQPQHF	TGCGCATCAAGGGAAGGGGTGGAGCAGCCCCAGCATTTT
TRBV7-2	.	.	TRBJ2-1	CASSLGLATQGYNEQFF	TGTGCCAGCAGCTTGGGGCTAGCGACCCAGGGATACAATGAGCAGTTCTTC
TRBV11-2	TRBD1	.	TRBJ1-1	CASSLPSGTGANTEAFF	TGTGCCAGCAGCTTACCATCCGGGACAGGGGCTAACACTGAAGCTTTCTTT
TRBV30	.	.	TRBJ1-1	CAWSRFGETEAFF	TGTGCCTGGAGTCGATTCGGGGAGACTGAAGCTTTCTTT
TRBV5-1	TRBD1	.	TRBJ1-5	CASSPGQGTYSNQPQHF	TGCGCCAGCAGCCCGGGACAGGGGACCTATAGCAATCAGCCCCAGCATTTT
TRBV6-5	.	.	TRBJ2-7	CASVLGGGAAYEQYF	TGTGCCAGCGTCTTAGGGGGCGGGGCAGCCTACGAGCAGTACTTC
TRBV11-2	TRBD2	.	TRBJ2-1	CASTPLPKGLADYNEQFF	TGTGCCAGCACCCCACTCCCCAAAGGACTAGCGGATTACAATGAGCAGTTCTTC
TRBV6-5	TRBD1	once	TRBJ1-1	CASSWTGAGAFF	TGTGCCAGCAGTTGGACAGGGGCTGGGGCTTTCTTT
TRBV7-9	.	.	TRBJ1-6	CASSAPTGIGSPLHF	TGTGCCAGCAGCGCCCCAACAGGGATAGGTTCACCCCTCCACTTT
TRBV3-1/TRBV3-2	.	.	TRBJ2-1	CASSQLLRDEQFF	TGTGCCAGCAGCCAACTACTGAGGGATGAGCAGTTCTTC
TRBV18	.	.	TRBJ2-1	CASSPPHSNEQFF	TGTGCCAGCTCACCCCCTCACAGCAATGAGCAGTTCTTC
TRBV5-1	TRBD2	.	TRBJ2-1	CASSLGLAEYNEQFF	TGCGCCAGCAGCTTGGGACTAGCAGAATACAATGAGCAGTTCTTC
TRBV27	TRBD1	.	TRBJ2-3	CASLTRQGAAADTQYF	TGTGCCAGCCTTACCAGACAGGGGGCTGCAGCAGATACGCAGTATTTT
TRBV5-1	TRBD1	.	TRBJ2-1	CASSLRPGTALSSYNEQFF	TGCGCCAGCAGCCTGCGTCCCGGGACAGCTCTAAGCTCCTACAATGAGCAGTTCTTC
TRBV24-1	.	few	TRBJ1-5	CATSGAVGRGDTQPQHF	TGTGCCACCAGTGGCGCCGTTGGAAGGGGCGATACTCAGCCCCAGCATTTT
TRBV28	TRBD2	.	TRBJ2-1	CASSRLAGGEYNEQFF	TGTGCCAGCAGTAGGCTAGCGGGAGGAGAATACAATGAGCAGTTCTTC
TRBV7-9	.	.	TRBJ2-1	CASTPRGSRITYEQFF	TGTGCCAGCACCCCTAGAGGTAGCCGGATTACGTATGAGCAGTTCTTC
TRBV3-1/TRBV3-2	.	.	TRBJ2-1	CASSRTLAASYNEQFF	TGTGCCAGCAGCCGAACACTAGCCGCCTCCTACAATGAGCAGTTCTTC
TRBV7-2	TRBD2	.	TRBJ2-7	CASSSGWTSGTYEQYF	TGTGCCAGCAGCTCAGGCTGGACTAGCGGGACTTACGAGCAGTACTTC
TRBV4-3	TRBD2	.	TRBJ2-1	CASSQVGDIGLAGMHEQFF	TGCGCCAGCAGCCAAGTTGGGGATATAGGGTTAGCGGGAATGCATGAGCAGTTCTTC
TRBV6-1	TRBD2	once	TRBJ2-7	CASSETLAGGLDEQYF	TGTGCCAGCAGTGAAACCCTAGCGGGGGGATTGGACGAGCAGTACTTC
TRBV21-1	.	.	TRBJ1-5	CASSIGNQPQHF	TGTGCCAGCAGCATCGGTAATCAGCCCCAGCATTTT
TRBV28	TRBD1	.	TRBJ1-5	CASSPGQGPYSNQPQHF	TGTGCCAGCAGTCCCGGACAGGGGCCCTATAGCAATCAGCCCCAGCATTTT
TRBV5-1	TRBD2	.	TRBJ2-3	CASSTTSDRTDTQYF	TGCGCCAGCAGCACGACTAGCGATCGCACAGATACGCAGTATTTT
TRBV28	TRBD2	few	TRBJ2-1	CASSWPGLAGVGEQFF	TGTGCCAGCAGTTGGCCGGGACTAGCGGGAGTGGGTGAGCAGTTCTTC
TRBV9	TRBD2	.	TRBJ2-1	CASSTIAGGNEQFF	TGTGCCAGCAGCACCATAGCGGGAGGGAATGAGCAGTTCTTC
TRBV24-1	.	.	TRBJ1-5	CATSEQGGNQPQHF	TGTGCCACCAGTGAACAGGGAGGCAATCAGCCCCAGCATTTT
TRBV15	.	.	TRBJ2-1	CATSREFLAGTPNEQFF	TGTGCCACCAGCAGAGAGTTTCTGGCGGGGACCCCCAATGAGCAGTTCTTC
TRBV5-1	.	.	TRBJ2-3	CASSFAEGADTQYF	TGCGCCAGCAGCTTTGCTGAGGGGGCAGATACGCAGTATTTT